These 28 T cell receptor beta chains came from one sample sequenced in a study of Tregs in tolerant kidney transplant recipients. Method: immunoSEQ multiplex PCR; TCRdb's copy keeps in-frame clones and lacks some. The table includes about 110,000 clones, 90% detected once. Specimen: CD4+ T cells from blood, collected before the transplant. The receptor source for this set is a human donor who received a combined kidney and bone marrow transplant.

The J gene is TRBJ2-7, the V gene TRBV5-5, with 8 bases matching TRBD1. Looked up from germline, CDR1 is SGHKS and CDR2 is YYEKEE (reference sequence). This CDR3 comprises 14 residues. Germline trimming cut 4 bases from V and 6 bases from J; bases unmatched to any gene: 9. CDR3 nucleotides: TGTGCCAGCAGCCGATCCCGGGACAGGTCCGAGCAGTACTTC. Its translation is CASSRSRDRSEQYF.

The V call is TRBV7-2, the J call TRBJ2-2; TRBD2 aligns across 16 bases. Germline CDR1 is SGHTA and CDR2 is FQGNSA. The ends lost 6 bases at V and 3 bases at J; junction bases unmatched: 10. The CDR3 runs to 19 residues. This CDR3 reads CASRPRHGTSGRDTGELFF. In DNA form, the CDR3 reads TGTGCCAGCAGACCAAGGCACGGGACTAGCGGGAGGGACACCGGGGAGCTGTTTTTT.

As to this clone: The junction does not match germline at one end; this may be a read error. The rearrangement links TRBV4-3 to TRBJ1-3; perhaps TRBD1 as D (6 bases). Per the germline V gene, CDR1 is LGHNA and CDR2 is YSLEER. The CDR3 is made up of 14 amino acids. CDR3 region: CASSQDWRTAGRNF. The CDR3 DNA follows: TGCGCCAGCAGCCAAGATTGGCGGACAGCCGGTCGGAATTTT.

This clone was seen only a few times. The chain employs TRBV19 and TRBJ1-2; 9 bases map to TRBD1. CDR3 length equals 15 residues. The germline V gene has CDR1 LNHDA and CDR2 SQIVND (reference sequence). With 8 bases clipped from V and 2 bases from J, the junction kept 9 bases outside the gene matches. The CDR3 DNA is TGTGCCAGTCGGCAGGGGGACAGGGCCAACTATGGCTACACCTTC. Translating gives CASRQGDRANYGYTF.

This clone appeared once. The rearrangement uses TRBV7-9 and TRBJ2-7; TRBD1 might be the D (5 bases). Germline CDR1 SEHNR, CDR2 FQNEAQ (reference sequence). CDR3 length equals 15 residues. Trimming stripped 4 bases from V and 4 bases from J, with 17 bases between. CDR3 region: CASSYPGPQVYEQYF. As DNA, the CDR3 is TGTGCCAGCAGCTACCCAGGGCCCCAAGTATACGAGCAGTACTTC.

This clone was picked up a small number of times. V usage is TRBV25-1 and J usage is TRBJ1-6; no definite D call. CDR1 and CDR2 (germline): MGHDK, SYGVNS. The CDR3 contains 13 residues. V dropped 3 bases and J dropped 7 bases, with 7 bases sitting between them. CDR3 DNA sequence: TGTGCCAGCAGTGACAATCGGAATTCACCCCTCCACTTT. Translation gives CASSDNRNSPLHF.

The rearrangement uses TRBV6-6 and TRBJ2-1; TRBD2 matches at 9 bases. This CDR3 is built from 16 residues. Trimming removed 1 base from V and 6 bases from J; junction bases left unmatched: 7. CDR1 and CDR2 (germline): MNHNY, SVGAGI (reference sequence). CDR3 in DNA: TGTGCCAGCAGTTACTTCTTAGGGACTAGCATCAATGAGCAGTTCTTC. Its protein is CASSYFLGTSINEQFF.

V gene TRBV7-2 combines with J gene TRBJ2-3; no clear D. There are 15 residues in the CDR3. V shed 1 base and J shed 0 bases, with 8 bases lying between them. In germline, CDR1 is SGHTA, CDR2 FQGNSA. This CDR3 is CASSLDGSSTDTQYF. CDR3 bases: TGTGCCAGCAGCTTAGACGGTTCTAGCACAGATACGCAGTATTTT.

This chain links TRBV18 with TRBJ2-5; 8 bases align to TRBD1. Germline CDR1 reads KGHSH; CDR2 reads LQKENI. Trimming took 2 bases from V and 0 from J; bases not matched to a gene: 2. The CDR3 contains 15 residues. In DNA form, the CDR3 reads TGTGCCAGCTCACCAAGACAGGGGAACCAAGAGACCCAGTACTTC. This codes for CASSPRQGNQETQYF.

The genes are TRBV6-1 and TRBJ2-1; D not certain. Germline V gene sequence: CDR1 MNHNS, CDR2 SASEGT. The CDR3 is 11 residues long. V lost 4 bases and J 8 bases, leaving 6 bases between the germline ends. CDR3: CASSASYEQFF. CDR3 in DNA: TGTGCCAGCAGTGCCTCTTATGAGCAGTTCTTC.

The J gene is TRBJ2-7, the V gene TRBV2; 8 bases match TRBD1. The CDR3 is 15 amino acids. Germline CDR1 is SNHLY and CDR2 is FYNNEI. V trimming: 4 bases; J trimming: 1 base; junction bases outside the gene matches: 6. The CDR3 DNA is TGTGCCAGCAGTGGGTTCAGGACAGGGTCCTACGAGCAGTACTTC. It is translated as CASSGFRTGSYEQYF.

The chain carries TRBV5-4 and TRBJ1-2, with 9 bases identical to TRBD1. The CDR3 runs 15 residues. V was clipped by 4 bases and J by 2 bases; unmatched bases: 6. Germline CDR1 and CDR2: SGHNT and YYREEE (reference sequence). CDR3 sequence reads: CASSPPQGANYGYTF. CDR3 DNA: TGTGCCAGCAGCCCTCCACAGGGGGCGAACTATGGCTACACCTTC.

This chain connects TRBV4-1 to TRBJ2-7, with D hard to call. Germline V gene lookup returns CDR1 MGHRA and CDR2 YSYEKL. The CDR3 spans 13 residues. Trimming pared 0 bases from V and 3 bases from J, leaving 6 bases between. For the CDR3, the DNA is TGCGCCAGCAGCCAAGATGGGCTCTACGAGCAGTACTTC. Its protein product is CASSQDGLYEQYF.

The CDR3 loop is CASSLGTGIQETQYF. The CDR3 bases are TGTGCCAGCAGCTTAGGGACAGGGATACAAGAGACCCAGTACTTC. This chain links TRBV7-9 with TRBJ2-5; 8 nucleotides line up with TRBD1. The germline V gene has CDR1 SEHNR and CDR2 FQNEAQ (reference sequence). The ends lost 1 base at V and 2 bases at J; junction bases unmatched: 3. CDR3 length: 15 residues.

The V and J genes are TRBV11-2 and TRBJ2-3; possible D gene TRBD2, 5 bases. The CDR3 spans 16 residues. The germline V gene encodes CDR1 SGHAT and CDR2 FQNNGV. Deletions cut 8 bases from V and 4 bases from J, with 22 bases between. The CDR3 sequence: CASGSARGSGADTQYF. The CDR3, as DNA: TGTGCCAGCGGATCGGCCCGAGGGTCCGGAGCAGATACGCAGTATTTT.

V is TRBV2 and J is TRBJ1-5; a weak D match, TRBD1 (6 bases). The CDR3 is 13 amino acids. The germline gives CDR1 SNHLY, CDR2 FYNNEI. V was clipped by 7 bases and J by 4 bases, with 11 bases between them. Here the CDR3 DNA reads TGTGCCAGCACCCAGGACAGAAATCAGCCCCAGCATTTT. This gives the protein CASTQDRNQPQHF.

The chain employs TRBV5-1 and TRBJ2-7; a possible D gene is TRBD1 (5 bases). Germline CDR1 reads SGHRS; CDR2 reads YFSETQ. This CDR3 comprises 13 residues. V was shortened by 2 bases and J by 1 base, with 7 bases between the two germline ends. The CDR3 here is CASSLRQSYEQYF. The DNA for the CDR3 is TGCGCCAGCAGCTTAAGACAGTCCTACGAGCAGTACTTC. The variable domain in full, completed from reference TRBV5-1 and TRBJ2-7, reads KAGVTQTPRYLIKTRGQQVTLSCSPISGHRSVSWYQQTPGQGLQFLFEYFSETQRNKGNFPGRFSGRQFSNSRSEMNVSTLELGDSALYLCASSLRQSYEQYFGPGTRLTVT.

CDR3 nucleotide sequence: TGTGCCACCAGCAGACAGGGAGGCTATGGCTACACCTTC. Its protein is CATSRQGGYGYTF. The chain is built from TRBV15 and TRBJ1-2, with D perhaps matching TRBD1 (5 bases). This CDR3 is built from 13 residues. The V gene's germline CDR1 is LNHNV and CDR2 YYDKDF (reference sequence). The germline V and J ends were trimmed by 2 bases and 4 bases, with 8 bases remaining between them.

The gene calls are TRBV11-2 and TRBJ1-1; 9 bases are shared with TRBD1. CDR1 is SGHAT and CDR2 is FQNNGV in the germline V gene. Trimming cost V 7 bases and J 3 bases; bases outside gene matches: 9. The CDR3 runs 15 residues. DNA for the CDR3: TGTGCCAGCACCAGGACAGGGGCCGCGTACACTGAAGCTTTCTTT. Translation gives CASTRTGAAYTEAFF. Drawing the rest from reference TRBV11-2 and TRBJ1-1, the complete variable domain is EAGVAQSPRYKIIEKRQSVAFWCNPISGHATLYWYQQILGQGPKLLIQFQNNGVVDDSQLPKDRFSAERLKGVDSTLKIQPAKLEDSAVYLCASTRTGAAYTEAFFGQGTRLTVV.

This chain links TRBV10-1 with TRBJ1-3; no firm D call. The CDR3 runs 12 residues. Looked up from germline, CDR1 is WNHNN and CDR2 is SYGVQD (reference sequence). Trimming cost V 3 bases and J 2 bases, with 2 bases left between them. CDR3 amino acids: CASSDTGNTIYF. CDR3 in DNA: TGCGCCAGCAGTGATACTGGAAACACCATATATTTT.

The V call is TRBV25-1, the J call TRBJ2-1, with 7 bases aligning to TRBD1. Germline loops: CDR1 MGHDK, CDR2 SYGVNS. After removal of 5 bases from V and 5 bases from J, the junction contained 9 bases not matched to a gene. The CDR3 has 15 residues. For the CDR3, the DNA is TGTGCCAGCAGTCCCACGACCGGGACAGACAATGAGCAGTTCTTC. Amino acids: CASSPTTGTDNEQFF.

The V and J genes are TRBV11-3 and TRBJ2-7; D remains ambiguous. The CDR3 is made up of 16 amino acids. Trimming shortened V by 1 base and J by 7 bases, and 20 bases separated the two germline ends. Looked up from germline, CDR1 is SGHNT and CDR2 is YENEEA. For the CDR3, the DNA is TGTGCCAGCAGCTTAGCGGCAGTCTCGCGGTCTCCAGAGCAGTACTTC. It encodes CASSLAAVSRSPEQYF.

J is TRBJ2-3 and V is TRBV19; D perhaps matches TRBD1 (7 bases). The CDR3 totals 17 residues. Germline-derived CDR1 and CDR2 are LNHDA and SQIVND (reference sequence). Trimming shortened V by 6 bases and J by 6 bases, and 25 bases separated the two germline ends. The CDR3 protein is CASRGGGFTENWDTQYF. The CDR3 bases are TGTGCCAGTAGAGGAGGGGGCTTTACAGAAAACTGGGATACGCAGTATTTT.

The CDR3, as DNA: TGTGCCAGCAGCATACAAACCGGGACAGGGGTAGGAAACACCATATATTTT. Protein: CASSIQTGTGVGNTIYF. The chain couples TRBV7-9 to TRBJ1-3; 10 bases align to TRBD1. CDR1 SEHNR and CDR2 FQNEAQ come from the germline V gene (reference sequence). The CDR3 loop spans 17 amino acids. After removal of 5 bases from V and 4 bases from J, the junction contained 11 bases not matched to a gene.

This chain joins TRBV4-3 and TRBJ2-7, with D perhaps matching TRBD1 (6 bases). Per germline, CDR1 LGHNA and CDR2 YSLEER. This CDR3 comprises 13 residues. V lost 0 bases, J lost 6 bases, and 9 bases lay in between. Here the CDR3 reads CASSQDTGLEQYF. In DNA form, the CDR3 reads TGCGCCAGCAGCCAAGATACAGGGCTCGAGCAGTACTTC.

V usage is TRBV5-1 and J usage is TRBJ1-5; D perhaps matches TRBD1 (5 bases). Germline V lookup: CDR1 SGHRS, CDR2 YFSETQ. The CDR3 spans 13 residues. With 5 bases removed from V and 1 base from J, the gap between germline ends came to 7 bases. The CDR3 loop reads CASRQDSNQPQHF. CDR3 nucleotide sequence: TGCGCCAGCAGACAGGACAGCAATCAGCCCCAGCATTTT.

The chain carries TRBV7-2 and TRBJ2-6, with 8 bases aligning to TRBD1. The CDR3 is made up of 15 amino acids. Germline V gives CDR1 SGHTA, CDR2 FQGNSA. V shed 6 bases and J 3 bases; nucleotides not matched to a gene: 4. The CDR3 protein is CASRLTGVGANVLTF. The CDR3 nucleotides read TGTGCCAGCAGGTTGACAGGGGTTGGGGCCAACGTCCTGACTTTC.

The chain is built from TRBV19 and TRBJ1-2; unclear D gene. This CDR3 is built from 16 residues. Trimming shortened V by 10 bases and J by 1 base, and 22 bases separated the two germline ends. The germline CDR1 and CDR2 sequences are LNHDA and SQIVND (reference sequence). In nucleotides, the CDR3 is TGTGCCATATCCAATCCTCGCCTAAGTGGTAACTATGGCTACACCTTC. Encoded protein: CAISNPRLSGNYGYTF. Variable domain in full (rest from reference TRBV19 and TRBJ1-2): DGGITQSPKYLFRKEGQNVTLSCEQNLNHDAMYWYRQDPGQGLRLIYYSQIVNDFQKGDIAEGYSVSREKKESFPLTVTSAQKNPTAFYLCAISNPRLSGNYGYTFGSGTRLTVV.